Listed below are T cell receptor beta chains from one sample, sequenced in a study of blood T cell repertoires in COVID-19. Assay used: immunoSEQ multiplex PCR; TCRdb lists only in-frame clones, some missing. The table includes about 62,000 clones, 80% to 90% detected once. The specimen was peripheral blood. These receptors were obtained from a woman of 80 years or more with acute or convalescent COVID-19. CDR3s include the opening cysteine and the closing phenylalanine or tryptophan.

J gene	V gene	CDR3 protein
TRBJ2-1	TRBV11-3	CASSPTPGSYNEQFF
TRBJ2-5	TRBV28	CASSYDRGTQETQYF
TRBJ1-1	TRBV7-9	CASSYLISLGTGINTEAFF
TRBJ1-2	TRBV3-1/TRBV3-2	CASSPLDRVLRGYTF
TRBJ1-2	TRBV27	CASSFRSGDNRGNYGYTF
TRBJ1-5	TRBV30	CAWSVVGQGNQPQHF
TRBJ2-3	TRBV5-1	CASSTGTGGAGLPTDTQYF
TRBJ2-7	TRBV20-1	CSARAGHMYF
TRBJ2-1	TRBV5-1	CASGPGGLLAGGNEQFF
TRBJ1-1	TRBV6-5	CASSYDSSEAFF
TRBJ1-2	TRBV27	CASSFLDNYGYTF
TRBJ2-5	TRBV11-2	CASSLGLAGETQYF
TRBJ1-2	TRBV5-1	CASSLDYGAEGYTF
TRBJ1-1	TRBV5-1	CASSLSRPGTEAFF
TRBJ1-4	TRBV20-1	CSAVFDEKLFF
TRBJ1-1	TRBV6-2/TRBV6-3	CASSPRTGTPEAFF
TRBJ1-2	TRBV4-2	CASSLEKGTALYGYTF
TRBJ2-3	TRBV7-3	CASSRTDRAADTQYF
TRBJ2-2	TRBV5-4	CASSAGTGYPGELFF
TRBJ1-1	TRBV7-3	CASSVKQGTEAFF
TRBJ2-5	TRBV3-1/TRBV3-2	CASSRNPGDRVETQYF
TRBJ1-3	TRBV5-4	CASSSASDSGNTIYF
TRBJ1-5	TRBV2	CASSTNRDQPQHF
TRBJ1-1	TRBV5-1	CASSLTLAAEAFF
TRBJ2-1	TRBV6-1	CASSGQGLAGVYNEQFF
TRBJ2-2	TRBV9	CASSVVVDTGELFF
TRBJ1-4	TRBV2	CASSEWGTIGEKLFF
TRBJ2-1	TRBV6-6	CASSYSGQGASEQFF
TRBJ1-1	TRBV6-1	CASSEPRQGMNTEAFF
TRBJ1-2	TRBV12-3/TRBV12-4	CASSFGGRLDFF
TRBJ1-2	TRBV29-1	CSVEFWQGGGYTF
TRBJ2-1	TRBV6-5	CASRARAGSYNEQFF
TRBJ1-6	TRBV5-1	CASSLSRGWNSPLHF
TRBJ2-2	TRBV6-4	CASTIGGTGELFF
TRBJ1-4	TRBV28	CASSFRTPGGKLFF
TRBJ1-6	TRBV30	CAWRGPLHNSPLHF
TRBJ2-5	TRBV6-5	CASSYSGSPETQYF
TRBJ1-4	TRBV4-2	CASSYRQDLGEKLFF